Sequencing of this T cell receptor (beta chain) was carried out in a study of shared clonotypes between healthy human individuals. Profiled with immunoSEQ multiplex PCR; TCRdb holds only in-frame clones, not every one. The repertoire has some 2 million clones, about 95% of them found once; the top ten carry 1.1%. The CDR3 is 15 amino acids. Germline CDR1 and CDR2: LNHDA and SQIVND (reference sequence). V was cut by 1 base and J by 2 bases, with 11 bases left in between. CD8 cells regarded as naive lacked CD45RO, were positively chosen for CCR7, and omitted terminally differentiated effector memory CD45RA+ cells. Donors comprised healthy HIV-negative adults lacking recent acute infections or vaccinations.

The source of this sequence is a man younger than 35 in good health. The sample taken for sequencing was naive CD8+ T cells sorted from blood. The rearrangement joins TRBV19 to TRBJ2-5; weak D call: TRBD1 (6 bases). CDR3 sequence (DNA): TGTGCCAGTAGTATAGTACTGACAGGTCAAGAGACCCAGTACTTC. This sequence encodes CASSIVLTGQETQYF. The full variable domain, its missing parts supplied by reference TRBV19 and TRBJ2-5, is DGGITQSPKYLFRKEGQNVTLSCEQNLNHDAMYWYRQDPGQGLRLIYYSQIVNDFQKGDIAEGYSVSREKKESFPLTVTSAQKNPTAFYLCASSIVLTGQETQYFGPGTRLLVL.